This T cell receptor beta chain was captured in a study of Graves' ophthalmopathy and Graves' hyperthyroidism. The overall study: Peripheral blood samples were taken at initial diagnosis, before any treatment.

In its sample, this clonotype was seen a few times. Trimming at V came to 3 bases and at J to 5 bases, leaving 10 bases not matched to a gene. From germline, CDR1 is WNHNN and CDR2 SYGVQD (reference sequence). The CDR3 consists of 17 residues. The authors amplified TCR beta CDR3 regions, and they did so from RNA transcripts for repertoire sequencing. Second-round multiplex PCR came after a first-round RT-PCR that employed HTBI primers. TCRdb used MiXCR to reprocess the multiplex PCR reads, holding one entry per CDR3 protein. The sample contains roughly 700,000 distinct CDR3 sequences, approximately 40% of which appear only once.

The source of this sequence is an adult man with Graves' ophthalmopathy. Sequencing was carried out using peripheral blood. The V call is TRBV10-1, the J call TRBJ2-2, with 9 bases identical to TRBD2. The CDR3 spells CASSDGVAGVRTGELFF. CDR3 DNA sequence: TGCGCCAGCAGTGACGGGGTAGCGGGAGTAAGGACCGGGGAGCTGTTTTTT.